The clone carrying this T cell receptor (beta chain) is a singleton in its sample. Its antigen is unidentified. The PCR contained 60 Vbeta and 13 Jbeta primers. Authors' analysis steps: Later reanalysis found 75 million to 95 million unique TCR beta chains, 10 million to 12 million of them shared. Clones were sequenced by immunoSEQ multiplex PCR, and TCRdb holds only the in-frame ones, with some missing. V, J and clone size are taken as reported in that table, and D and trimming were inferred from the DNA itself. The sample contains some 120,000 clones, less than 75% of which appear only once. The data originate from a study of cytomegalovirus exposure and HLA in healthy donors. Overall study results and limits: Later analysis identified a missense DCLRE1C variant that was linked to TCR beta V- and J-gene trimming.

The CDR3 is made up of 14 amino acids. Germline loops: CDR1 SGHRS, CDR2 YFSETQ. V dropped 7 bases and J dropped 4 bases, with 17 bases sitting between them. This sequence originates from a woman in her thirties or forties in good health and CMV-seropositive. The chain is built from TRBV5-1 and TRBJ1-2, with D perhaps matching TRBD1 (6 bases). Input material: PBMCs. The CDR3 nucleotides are TGCGCCAGCCAGCTCGACGGGGGGCCCTATGGCTACACCTTC. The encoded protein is CASQLDGGPYGYTF. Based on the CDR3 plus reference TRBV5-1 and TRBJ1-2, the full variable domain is KAGVTQTPRYLIKTRGQQVTLSCSPISGHRSVSWYQQTPGQGLQFLFEYFSETQRNKGNFPGRFSGRQFSNSRSEMNVSTLELGDSALYLCASQLDGGPYGYTFGSGTRLTVV.